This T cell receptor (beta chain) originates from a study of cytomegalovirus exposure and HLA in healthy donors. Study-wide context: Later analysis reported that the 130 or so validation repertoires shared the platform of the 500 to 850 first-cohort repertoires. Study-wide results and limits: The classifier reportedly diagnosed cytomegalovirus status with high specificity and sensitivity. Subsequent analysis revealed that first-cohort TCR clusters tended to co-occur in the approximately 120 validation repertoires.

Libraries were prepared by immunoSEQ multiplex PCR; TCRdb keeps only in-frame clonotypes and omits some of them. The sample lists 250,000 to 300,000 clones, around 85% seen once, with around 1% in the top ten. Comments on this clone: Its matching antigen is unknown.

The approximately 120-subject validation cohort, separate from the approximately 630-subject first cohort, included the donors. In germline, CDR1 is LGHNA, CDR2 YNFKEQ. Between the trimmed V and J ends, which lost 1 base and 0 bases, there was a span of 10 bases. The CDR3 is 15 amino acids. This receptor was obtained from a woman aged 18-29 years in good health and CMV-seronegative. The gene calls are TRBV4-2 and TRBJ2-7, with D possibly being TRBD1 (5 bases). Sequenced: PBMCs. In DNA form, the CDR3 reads TGTGCCAGCAGCCAAGCCAGGGCAGACTCCTACGAGCAGTACTTC. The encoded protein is CASSQARADSYEQYF.